The clone carrying this T cell receptor (beta chain) was detected a few times. Its specificity is unknown. Read sequence stops 3 residues before the CDR3 end, and the germline J gene provides the missing end. Sequencing input was equivalent genomic DNA from CVID and controls. The protocol was immunoSEQ multiplex PCR, while the TCRdb copy is restricted to in-frame clones and leaves out a portion. The sample has 25,000 to 30,000 clones, none seen only once. This specimen comes from a study of T cell clonality in common variable immunodeficiency. Broader study findings: Fewer deletions and N-nucleotide insertions were reportedly seen in common variable immunodeficiency TCR beta sequences. T cell subpopulation sequencing would be needed to explain CVID clonality.

The V end lost 7 bases, the J end lost 0 bases, and 7 bases lay between the germline ends. The CDR3 has 13 residues. The germline V gene encodes CDR1 SNHLY and CDR2 FYNNEI. CVID subjects were neither ill nor on immunomodulatory or immunosuppressive medication at sampling. The J gene is TRBJ1-5, the V gene TRBV2, with D unclear. Material for sequencing was peripheral blood mononuclear cells. The sequence came from a human donor with common variable immunodeficiency. CDR3 DNA, as far as it was read: TGTGCCAGCAACGAGCTTAGCAATCAGCCC. Protein product: CASNELSNQP. The CDR3 as a whole reads CASNELSNQPQHF.